A single sample gave rise to the 32 T cell receptor beta chains below, sequenced in a study of blood T cells in healthy people across ages. Primed by a sample-barcoded 5' primer and a J-beta primer mix, a second PCR proceeded for about 7 to 12 cycles. TCRdb passed the 5' RACE reads through MiXCR, listing each CDR3 protein once. The table lists fewer than 900,000 distinct CDR3 sequences, roughly 44% of them singletons, with 20% in the top ten. The specimen sequenced was blood. The receptors stem from a woman aged 60-70 years in good health.

This clonotype was seen a handful of times. V and J are TRBV27 and TRBJ2-4, with D unresolved. Trimming took off 1 base at V and 0 bases at J, with 10 bases between the two ends. CDR1 MNHEY and CDR2 SMNVEV come from the germline V gene (reference sequence). The CDR3 loop spans 16 amino acids. The CDR3 DNA reads TGTGCCAGCAGTTTATTATTTACCGCAGCCAAAAACATTCAGTACTTC. This encodes CASSLLFTAAKNIQYF.

The V gene is TRBV20-1, the J gene TRBJ2-5; tentatively, D is TRBD1 (5 bases). V gave up 8 bases and J gave up 5 bases, with 12 bases separating them. Germline CDR1 is DFQATT and CDR2 is SNEGSKA (reference sequence). This CDR3 is built from 11 residues. CDR3 nucleotides: TGCAGTCCGACAGAAAGGGAGACCCAGTACTTC. It encodes CSPTERETQYF.

Regarding this clonotype: At one end, the junction sequence differs from germline, possibly due to a read error. The genes are TRBV7-3 and TRBJ2-3, with 11 bases aligning to TRBD2. CDR1 is SGHTA, CDR2 FQGTGA, per germline. The CDR3 contains 17 residues. CDR3 sequence: CASSPSGLAGITDAQYF. For the CDR3, the DNA is TGTGCCAGCAGCCCCTCCGGACTAGCGGGCATTACAGATGCGCAGTATTTT.

The rearrangement uses TRBV4-3 and TRBJ2-1, with D unclear. Germline lookup yields CDR1 LGHNA and CDR2 YSLEER. The V end was cut by 0 bases, the J end by 4 bases, with 7 bases between. The CDR3 totals 14 residues. The DNA for the CDR3 is TGCGCCAGCAGCCAAGATAGTGTGTACAATGAGCAGTTCTTC. This gives the protein CASSQDSVYNEQFF.

Details on this clonotype: Likely a read error: the CDR3 ends without its conserved phenylalanine or tryptophan. The chain links TRBV20-1 to TRBJ2-3, with D tentatively TRBD2 (5 bases). Trimming stripped 1 base from V and 5 bases from J, with 16 bases between. Germline CDR1 and CDR2: DFQATT and SNEGSKA (reference sequence). The CDR3 has 15 amino acids. CDR3 in DNA: TGCAGTGCTAGAGGGGAGACGGCTGGGGTAGATACGCAGTATATT. Translation: CSARGETAGVDTQYI.

Of note for this clonotype: This clone may be a read error of a much larger clone one base away. The chain links TRBV7-3 to TRBJ2-3; D is possibly TRBD2 (6 bases). From germline, CDR1 is SGHTA and CDR2 FQGTGA. This CDR3 has 15 amino acids. CDR3 in DNA: TGTGCCAGCAGACCTCCGGGGGATACCACAGATACGCGGTATTTT. This encodes CASRPPGDTTDTRYF.

The chain joins TRBV29-1 to TRBJ1-2, with a tentative D call TRBD1 (6 bases). Trimming shortened V by 7 bases and J by 8 bases, and 20 bases separated the two germline ends. CDR1 SQVTM and CDR2 ANQGSEA come from the germline V gene. The CDR3 has 13 amino acids. CDR3 in DNA: TGCAGCGCCTCCCTAGGCAGGGGTGGCGGCTACACCTTC. Its protein product is CSASLGRGGGYTF.

This clonotype was found a few times. This rearrangement joins TRBV3-1 to TRBJ2-3; 8 bases match TRBD2. V lost 5 bases and J lost 5; bases outside the gene matches: 9. This CDR3 has 15 residues. CDR1 and CDR2 from the germline V gene are LGHDT and YNNKEL (reference sequence). The CDR3 region has the DNA TGTGCCAGCAGCTTTAGTAGCGGGGAGGAAGATACGCAGTATTTT. Residues: CASSFSSGEEDTQYF.

The V and J genes are TRBV7-2 and TRBJ2-3; D is unresolved. The V end was cut by 4 bases, the J end by 5 bases, with 7 bases between. Per germline, CDR1 SGHTA and CDR2 FQGNSA. The CDR3 runs to 12 residues. Here the CDR3 reads CASSSWVDTQYF. Written as DNA, the CDR3 is TGTGCCAGCAGCTCCTGGGTAGATACGCAGTATTTT.

The table lists this clonotype with many counts. This sequence joins TRBV9 and TRBJ2-5; perhaps TRBD1 as D (6 bases). Trimming stripped 3 bases from V and 4 bases from J, with 16 bases between. The CDR3 runs 15 residues. Germline CDR1 and CDR2: SGDLS and YYNGEE. The CDR3 nucleotides are TGTGCCAGCAGCGCCCAGGGGATTTCAGGAGAGACCCAGTACTTC. This codes for CASSAQGISGETQYF. The full variable domain, completed using reference TRBV9 and TRBJ2-5, is DSGVTQTPKHLITATGQRVTLRCSPRSGDLSVYWYQQSLDQGLQFLIQYYNGEERAKGNILERFSAQQFPDLHSELNLSSLELGDSALYFCASSAQGISGETQYFGPGTRLLVL.

The chain joins TRBV20-1 to TRBJ1-2; D is unclear. The CDR3 covers 16 residues. The ends were cut back, 0 bases at V and 4 bases at J, with 18 bases in the middle. CDR1 DFQATT and CDR2 SNEGSKA come from the germline V gene (reference sequence). CDR3 amino acids: CSAREPTSRVTYGYTF. The DNA for the CDR3 is TGCAGTGCTAGAGAACCTACCTCTCGGGTGACCTATGGCTACACCTTC.

This clonotype has ten or more counts. This chain links TRBV5-1 with TRBJ2-5, with D maybe TRBD2 (6 bases). The CDR3 contains 13 residues. With 0 bases removed from V and 4 bases from J, the gap between germline ends came to 7 bases. From germline, CDR1 is SGHRS and CDR2 YFSETQ. The CDR3 loop reads CASSLAGRETQYF. In nucleotides, the CDR3 is TGCGCCAGCAGCTTGGCCGGGAGAGAGACCCAGTACTTC.

The V gene is TRBV28, the J gene TRBJ2-7; TRBD1 matches 8 bases. There are 15 residues in the CDR3. V was clipped by 3 bases and J by 3 bases; unmatched bases: 7. Germline V gene sequence: CDR1 MDHEN, CDR2 SYDVKM. The DNA of the CDR3 is TGTGCCAGCAGTTTCCCCGACAGGGGAGTCTACGAGCAGTACTTC. Translating it yields CASSFPDRGVYEQYF.

The chain couples TRBV7-9 to TRBJ2-4; D assignment may be TRBD1 or TRBD2 (5 bases each). V was cut by 5 bases and J by 8 bases, with 22 bases left in between. This CDR3 is 16 amino acids long. CDR1 is SEHNR, CDR2 FQNEAQ, per germline (reference sequence). CDR3: CASSPWDLRKGDIQYF. The CDR3 DNA sequence: TGTGCCAGCAGCCCCTGGGACCTCAGAAAGGGCGACATTCAGTACTTC.

A few counts support this clonotype. The rearrangement links TRBV2 to TRBJ2-7; D not resolved. V lost 2 bases and J lost 1, with 6 bases in between. This CDR3 region has 13 residues. The germline V gene has CDR1 SNHLY and CDR2 FYNNEI. The CDR3 spells CASSEQASYEQYF. CDR3 bases: TGTGCCAGCAGTGAACAGGCTTCCTACGAGCAGTACTTC.

The J gene is TRBJ1-4, the V gene TRBV20-1; D is unclear. V dropped 1 base and J dropped 4 bases, with 19 bases sitting between them. The CDR3 runs to 17 residues. Germline CDR1 reads DFQATT; CDR2 reads SNEGSKA (reference sequence). The CDR3 sequence is CSARALQGNQDNEKLFF. In nucleotides, the CDR3 is TGCAGTGCTAGAGCCCTTCAAGGGAATCAGGATAATGAAAAACTGTTTTTT.

The rearrangement uses TRBV20-1 and TRBJ2-1; tentatively, D is TRBD1 (6 bases). Looked up from germline, CDR1 is DFQATT and CDR2 is SNEGSKA (reference sequence). CDR3 length equals 14 residues. The CDR3 loop is CTINRVLSYNEQFF. CDR3 sequence (DNA): TGCACCATAAACAGGGTTTTGTCCTACAATGAGCAGTTCTTC.

The chain combines TRBV27 with TRBJ1-4, with a possible D match to TRBD1 (6 bases). Germline lookup yields CDR1 MNHEY and CDR2 SMNVEV (reference sequence). The CDR3 has 17 residues. V was trimmed by 0 bases and J by 7 bases, leaving 18 bases between them. The CDR3 is CASSLSVWGGLGEKLFF. CDR3 DNA: TGTGCCAGCAGTTTATCGGTCTGGGGGGGGCTCGGTGAAAAACTGTTTTTT.

V gene TRBV7-9 combines with J gene TRBJ1-1; D perhaps matches TRBD1 (6 bases). Germline V gene lookup returns CDR1 SEHNR and CDR2 FQNEAQ (reference sequence). V gave up 10 bases and J gave up 2 bases, with 17 bases separating them. The CDR3 has 14 amino acids. In DNA, the CDR3 is TGTGCCATCACGTCGACAGGCTTTAACACTGAAGCTTTCTTT. Translating it yields CAITSTGFNTEAFF.

This clonotype was recorded many times. V and J are TRBV20-1 and TRBJ2-7; D is perhaps TRBD1 or TRBD2 (5 bases each). Germline CDR1 reads DFQATT; CDR2 reads SNEGSKA (reference sequence). V was pared by 5 bases and J by 2 bases, with 10 bases between. The CDR3 contains 12 residues. CDR3 DNA: TGCAGTGCTCGGGACCGCGCCTACGAGCAGTACTTC. Its protein is CSARDRAYEQYF.

This clonotype has just a few counts. The chain links TRBV7-7 to TRBJ2-1; 7 bases match TRBD1. Germline assignment: CDR1 SSHAT and CDR2 FNYEAQ (reference sequence). V was pared by 4 bases and J by 8 bases, with 5 bases of the junction left unmatched. The CDR3 consists of 13 residues. The DNA of the CDR3 is TGTGCCAGCAGCTACGACAGGGACGATGAGCAGTTCTTC. Encoded protein: CASSYDRDDEQFF.

The rearrangement uses TRBV20-1 and TRBJ1-6; 10 bases are a match to TRBD1. The CDR3 extends over 14 amino acids. Germline CDR1 is DFQATT and CDR2 is SNEGSKA (reference sequence). V trimming: 6 bases; J trimming: 11 bases; junction bases outside the gene matches: 10. The CDR3 DNA follows: TGCAGTGCCGCGGGGGGACAGGGGCATACACCCCTCCACTTT. Translated: CSAAGGQGHTPLHF.

This clonotype was observed a few times. This clone may be a read error of a much larger clone one base away. The chain carries TRBV4-1 and TRBJ1-1; D call uncertain. Germline CDR1 MGHRA, CDR2 YSYEKL. The CDR3 covers 14 residues. Between the trimmed V and J ends, which lost 6 bases and 5 bases, there was a span of 16 bases. CDR3 nucleotides: TGCGCCAGCAGGGGTGGGCTGAAGGGAACTGAAGCTTTCTTT. Its translation is CASRGGLKGTEAFF.

This chain uses TRBV28 with TRBJ2-3, with unresolved D. Germline V CDR1 and CDR2: MDHEN, SYDVKM. The V end was cut by 4 bases, the J end by 8 bases, with 10 bases between. There are 12 residues in the CDR3. CDR3 loop: CASSSVPGTQYF. CDR3 nucleotides: TGTGCCAGCAGTTCCGTCCCGGGTACGCAGTATTTT.

V gene TRBV12-3 or TRBV12-4 combines with J gene TRBJ1-2; 10 nucleotides align to TRBD1. This CDR3 has 15 amino acids. V was clipped by 4 bases and J by 2 bases; unmatched bases: 4. The CDR3: CASSSPDRGNYGYTF. CDR3 coding DNA: TGTGCCAGCAGTTCCCCGGACAGGGGGAACTATGGCTACACCTTC.

The rearrangement uses TRBV20-1 and TRBJ2-4; perhaps TRBD1 as D (7 bases). The J call may be mistaken, given a closer DNA end match to TRBJ2-7. CDR3 size: 13 residues. Looked up from germline, CDR1 is DFQATT and CDR2 is SNEGSKA (reference sequence). DNA of the CDR3: TGCAGTGCTAAGCAGGGGGGACCCTACGAGCAGTACTTC. This codes for CSAKQGGPYEQYF.

This clonotype came up once. The chain recombines TRBV7-3 with TRBJ2-6; D is uncertain. V was clipped by 4 bases and J by 4 bases, with 5 bases between them. Germline assignment: CDR1 SGHTA and CDR2 FQGTGA. The CDR3 totals 13 residues. CDR3 DNA sequence: TGTGCCAGCAGCTCCCAGGGGGCCAACGTCCTGACTTTC. Protein sequence: CASSSQGANVLTF.

The chain is built from TRBV6-5 and TRBJ2-7; unclear D gene. The CDR3 extends over 15 amino acids. Germline V gene sequence: CDR1 MNHEY, CDR2 SVGAGI. With 0 bases removed from V and 3 bases from J, the gap between germline ends came to 12 bases. The CDR3: CASSYSGRQYYEQYF. For the CDR3, the DNA is TGTGCCAGCAGTTACTCTGGTCGGCAGTACTACGAGCAGTACTTC.

On this clonotype itself: A much bigger clone sits one base away, suggesting this may be a read error. This chain uses TRBV6-1 with TRBJ2-6, with D possibly being TRBD2 (6 bases). Trimming stripped 4 bases from V and 4 bases from J, with 14 bases between. The CDR3 loop spans 16 amino acids. The germline V gene encodes CDR1 MNHNS and CDR2 SASEGT. In DNA form, the CDR3 reads TGTGCCAGCAGTGGAGCCGGAGGGTCAGGGGCCAACGTCCTGACTTTC. It codes for CASSGAGGSGANVLTF.

This clonotype occurred a few times. This chain uses TRBV7-8 with TRBJ2-7; tentatively, D is TRBD1 (6 bases). Trimming shortened V by 0 bases and J by 6 bases, and 18 bases separated the two germline ends. Germline-derived CDR1 and CDR2 are SGHVS and FQNEAQ. CDR3 size: 16 residues. CDR3 in DNA: TGTGCCAGCAGCTTAGCGGGGGACATGGCCCTCTCCGAGCAGTACTTC. Translation: CASSLAGDMALSEQYF.

The DNA for the CDR3 is TGTGCCAGCAGCCAGGCGGGGACCTTCTACGAGCAGTACTTC. Translating it yields CASSQAGTFYEQYF. The chain employs TRBV4-2 and TRBJ2-7; D may be TRBD2 (6 bases). The CDR3 totals 14 residues. With 3 bases removed from V and 3 bases from J, the gap between germline ends came to 12 bases. The V gene's germline CDR1 is LGHNA and CDR2 YNFKEQ.

The gene calls are TRBV28 and TRBJ2-1; tentatively, D is TRBD2 (6 bases). This CDR3 contains 14 residues. V dropped 3 bases and J dropped 7 bases, with 13 bases sitting between them. CDR1 and CDR2 from the germline V gene are MDHEN and SYDVKM. DNA for the CDR3: TGTGCCAGCAGTTTTGGGGGGAGTAGGAATGAGCAGTTCTTC. Translating gives CASSFGGSRNEQFF.